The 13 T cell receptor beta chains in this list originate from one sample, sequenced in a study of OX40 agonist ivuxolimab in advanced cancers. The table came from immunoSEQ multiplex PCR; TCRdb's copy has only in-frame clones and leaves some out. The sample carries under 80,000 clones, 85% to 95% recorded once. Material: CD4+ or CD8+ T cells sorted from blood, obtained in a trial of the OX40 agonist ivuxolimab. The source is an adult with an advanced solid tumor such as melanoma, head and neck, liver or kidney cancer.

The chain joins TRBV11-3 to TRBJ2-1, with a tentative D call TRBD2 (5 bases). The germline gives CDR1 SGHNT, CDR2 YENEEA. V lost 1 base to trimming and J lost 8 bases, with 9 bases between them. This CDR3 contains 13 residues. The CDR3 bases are TGTGCCAGCAGCTTAGGTTTCGGGGATGAGCAGTTCTTC. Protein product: CASSLGFGDEQFF.

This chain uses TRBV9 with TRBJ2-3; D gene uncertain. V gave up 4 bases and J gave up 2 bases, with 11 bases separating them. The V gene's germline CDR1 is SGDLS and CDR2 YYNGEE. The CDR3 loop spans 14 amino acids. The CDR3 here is CASSTRLATDTQYF. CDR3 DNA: TGTGCCAGCAGCACGAGACTTGCCACAGATACGCAGTATTTT.

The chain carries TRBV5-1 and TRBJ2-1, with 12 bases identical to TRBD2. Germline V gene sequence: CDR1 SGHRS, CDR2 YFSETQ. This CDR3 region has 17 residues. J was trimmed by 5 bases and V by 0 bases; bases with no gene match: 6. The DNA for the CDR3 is TGCGCCAGCAGCTTGGCCTTACTAGCGGGGGGAAACAATGAGCAGTTCTTC. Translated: CASSLALLAGGNNEQFF.

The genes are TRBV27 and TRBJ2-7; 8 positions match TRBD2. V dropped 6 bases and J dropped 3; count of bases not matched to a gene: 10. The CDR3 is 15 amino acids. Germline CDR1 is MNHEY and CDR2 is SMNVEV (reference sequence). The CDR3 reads CASRLLARGGYEQYF. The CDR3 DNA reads TGTGCCAGCAGGCTCCTTGCACGGGGGGGCTACGAGCAGTACTTC.

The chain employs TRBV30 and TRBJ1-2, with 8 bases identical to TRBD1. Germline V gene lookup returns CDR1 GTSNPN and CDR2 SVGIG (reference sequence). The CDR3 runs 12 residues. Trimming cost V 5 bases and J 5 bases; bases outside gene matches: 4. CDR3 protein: CAWYRGGYGYTF. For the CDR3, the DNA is TGTGCCTGGTACAGGGGGGGTTATGGCTACACCTTC. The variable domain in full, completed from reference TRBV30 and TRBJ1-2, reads SQTIHQWPATLVQPVGSPLSLECTVEGTSNPNLYWYRQAAGRGLQLLFYSVGIGQISSEVPQNLSASRPQDRQFILSSKKLLLSDSGFYLCAWYRGGYGYTFGSGTRLTVV.

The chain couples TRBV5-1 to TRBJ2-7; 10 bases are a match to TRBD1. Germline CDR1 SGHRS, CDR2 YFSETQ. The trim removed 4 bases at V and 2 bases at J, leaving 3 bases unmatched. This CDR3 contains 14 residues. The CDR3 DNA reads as TGCGCCAGCAGCGCAGGGACAGGGGCCTACGAGCAGTACTTC. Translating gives CASSAGTGAYEQYF.

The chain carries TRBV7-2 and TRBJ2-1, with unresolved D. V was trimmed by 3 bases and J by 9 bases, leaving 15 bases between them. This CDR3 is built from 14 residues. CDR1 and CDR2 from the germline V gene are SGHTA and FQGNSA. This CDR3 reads CASSLGQAIAEQFF. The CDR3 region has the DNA TGTGCCAGCAGCTTGGGCCAGGCGATCGCTGAGCAGTTCTTC.

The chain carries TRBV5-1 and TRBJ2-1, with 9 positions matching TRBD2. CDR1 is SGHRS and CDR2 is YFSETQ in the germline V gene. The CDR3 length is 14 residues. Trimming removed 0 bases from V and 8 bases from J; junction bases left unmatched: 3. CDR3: CASSLAGGGDEQFF. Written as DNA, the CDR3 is TGCGCCAGCAGCTTGGCTGGCGGGGGGGATGAGCAGTTCTTC.

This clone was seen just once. CDR3 sequence reads: CASSQEGYATQYF. The CDR3 DNA reads as TGCGCCAGCAGCCAAGAAGGGTATGCTACGCAGTATTTT. The rearrangement uses TRBV4-1 and TRBJ2-3; D remains ambiguous. Germline-derived CDR1 and CDR2 are MGHRA and YSYEKL. Trimming removed 0 bases at V and 8 bases at J, with 9 bases between. This CDR3 has 13 amino acids.

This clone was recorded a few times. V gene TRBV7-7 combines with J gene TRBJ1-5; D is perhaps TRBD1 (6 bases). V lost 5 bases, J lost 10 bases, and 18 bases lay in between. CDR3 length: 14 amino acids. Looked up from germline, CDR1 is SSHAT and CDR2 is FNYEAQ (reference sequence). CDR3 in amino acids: CASSPDRPLLPQHF. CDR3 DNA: TGTGCCAGCAGCCCAGACAGGCCATTACTCCCCCAGCATTTT.

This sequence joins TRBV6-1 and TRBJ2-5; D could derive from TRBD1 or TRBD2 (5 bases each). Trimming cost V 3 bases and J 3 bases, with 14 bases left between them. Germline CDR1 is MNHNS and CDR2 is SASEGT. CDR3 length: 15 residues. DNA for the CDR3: TGTGCCAGCAGTGATGCGGCCGGGGCTAAAGAGACCCAGTACTTC. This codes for CASSDAAGAKETQYF.

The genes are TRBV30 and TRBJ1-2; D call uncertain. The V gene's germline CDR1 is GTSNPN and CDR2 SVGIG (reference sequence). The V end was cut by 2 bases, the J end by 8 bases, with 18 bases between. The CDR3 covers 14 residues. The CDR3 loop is CAWSPGVITVGYTF. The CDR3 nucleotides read TGTGCCTGGAGTCCTGGGGTAATAACTGTGGGCTACACCTTC.

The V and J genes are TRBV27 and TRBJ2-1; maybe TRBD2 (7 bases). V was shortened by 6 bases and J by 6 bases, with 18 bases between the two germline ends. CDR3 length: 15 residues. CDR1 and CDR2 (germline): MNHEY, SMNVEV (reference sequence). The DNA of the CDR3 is TGTGCCAGCAGCGAGAGGACGGGGGGCCTCAATGAGCAGTTCTTC. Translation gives CASSERTGGLNEQFF.